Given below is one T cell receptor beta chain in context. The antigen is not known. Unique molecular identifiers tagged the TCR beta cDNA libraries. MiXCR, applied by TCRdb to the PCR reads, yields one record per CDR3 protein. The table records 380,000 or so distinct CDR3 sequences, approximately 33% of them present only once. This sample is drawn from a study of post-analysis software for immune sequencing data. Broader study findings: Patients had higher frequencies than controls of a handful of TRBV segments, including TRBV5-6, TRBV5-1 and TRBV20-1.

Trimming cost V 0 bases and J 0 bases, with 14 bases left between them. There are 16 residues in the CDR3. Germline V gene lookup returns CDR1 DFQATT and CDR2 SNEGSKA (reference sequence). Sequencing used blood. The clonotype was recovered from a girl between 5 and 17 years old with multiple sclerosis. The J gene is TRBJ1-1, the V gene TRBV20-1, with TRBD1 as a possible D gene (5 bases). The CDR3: CSARDKGTALNTEAFF. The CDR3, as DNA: TGCAGTGCTAGAGATAAGGGGACGGCCTTGAACACTGAAGCTTTCTTT.